This TCR beta chain was documented in a study of long-term antiretroviral therapy in people with HIV. On the study more broadly: The 2015 recommendation for immediate ART came about a decade after the earliest samples.

Version v3.0 of the immunoSEQ assay was performed at survey level. 40,000-50,000 T-cell genomes per sample were the sequencing target. Assay: immunoSEQ multiplex PCR; the TCRdb copy retains only in-frame clones and omits some. The table shows approximately 33,000 clones, with 80% to 90% occurring only once. The CDR3 sequence is 15 residues long. Trimming shortened V by 3 bases and J by 6 bases, and 15 bases separated the two germline ends. The germline V gene has CDR1 SGHVS and CDR2 FQNEAQ. The chain links TRBV7-8 to TRBJ2-1; D could derive from TRBD1 or TRBD2 (5 bases each). The receptor was derived from a man aged 18 to 30 with HIV. Sequencing was performed on unsorted PBMCs, taken 0.8 years before starting antiretroviral therapy. CDR3 residues: CASSFQAGTRNEQFF. Written as DNA, the CDR3 is TGTGCCAGCAGCTTCCAGGCAGGGACGCGCAATGAGCAGTTCTTC.